Reported below is one T cell receptor beta chain. Its antigen is currently unknown. The data belong to a study of T cell responses to AZD1222 COVID-19 vaccine. Study-wide points: Mapped onto spike, vaccine-associated CD4 TCRs spanned it and were dominant at 160-218 and 743-854.

The CDR3 has 15 amino acids. J lost 3 bases, V lost 5 bases, and 5 bases had no gene match. Germline lookup yields CDR1 LNHDA and CDR2 SQIVND (reference sequence). The protocol was immunoSEQ multiplex PCR, while the TCRdb copy is restricted to in-frame clones and leaves out a portion. The repertoire includes about 73,000 clones, 89% of them detected once, and around 9.3% sits in the top ten. This chain uses TRBV19 with TRBJ2-1, with 9 bases aligning to TRBD1. The starting material was peripheral blood, obtained 28 days after the second AZD1222 dose. The TCR sequence derives from an adult who received the AZD1222 COVID-19 vaccine. The chain's CDR3 is CASSARDRDYNEQFF. CDR3 nucleotide sequence: TGTGCCAGTAGTGCGCGGGACAGGGACTACAATGAGCAGTTCTTC.